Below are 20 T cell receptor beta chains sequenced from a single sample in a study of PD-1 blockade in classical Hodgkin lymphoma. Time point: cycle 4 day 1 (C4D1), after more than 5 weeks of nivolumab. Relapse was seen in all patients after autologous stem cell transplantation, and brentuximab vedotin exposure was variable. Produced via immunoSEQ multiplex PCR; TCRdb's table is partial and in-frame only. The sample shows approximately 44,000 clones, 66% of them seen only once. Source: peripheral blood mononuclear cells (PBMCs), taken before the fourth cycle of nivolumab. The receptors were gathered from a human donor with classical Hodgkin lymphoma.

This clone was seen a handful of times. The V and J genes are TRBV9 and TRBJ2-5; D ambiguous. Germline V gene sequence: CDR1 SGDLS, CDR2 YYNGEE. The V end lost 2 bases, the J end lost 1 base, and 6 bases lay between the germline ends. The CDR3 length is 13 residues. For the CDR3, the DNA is TGTGCCAGCAGCGTCGACCTCCAAGAGACCCAGTACTTC. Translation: CASSVDLQETQYF.

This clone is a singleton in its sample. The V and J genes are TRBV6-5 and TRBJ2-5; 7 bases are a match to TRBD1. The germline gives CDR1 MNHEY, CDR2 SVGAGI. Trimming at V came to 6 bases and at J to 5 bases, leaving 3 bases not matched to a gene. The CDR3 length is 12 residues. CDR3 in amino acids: CASRTGLETQYF. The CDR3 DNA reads TGTGCCAGCAGGACAGGGTTGGAGACCCAGTACTTC.

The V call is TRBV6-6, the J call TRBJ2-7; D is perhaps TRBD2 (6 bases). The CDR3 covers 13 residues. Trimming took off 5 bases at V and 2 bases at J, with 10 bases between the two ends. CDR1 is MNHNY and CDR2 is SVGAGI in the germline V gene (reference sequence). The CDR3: CASSKPGAYEQYF. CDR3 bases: TGTGCCAGCAGTAAGCCGGGGGCCTACGAGCAGTACTTC.

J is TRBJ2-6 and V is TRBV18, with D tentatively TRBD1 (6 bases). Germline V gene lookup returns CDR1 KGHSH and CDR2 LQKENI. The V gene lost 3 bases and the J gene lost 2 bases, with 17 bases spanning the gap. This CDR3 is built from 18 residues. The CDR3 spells CASSPRDTGFTGANVLTF. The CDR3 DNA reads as TGTGCCAGCTCACCGAGGGACACTGGCTTCACTGGGGCCAACGTCCTGACTTTC. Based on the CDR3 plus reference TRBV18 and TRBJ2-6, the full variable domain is NAGVMQNPRHLVRRRGQEARLRCSPMKGHSHVYWYRQLPEEGLKFMVYLQKENIIDESGMPKERFSAEFPKEGPSILRIQQVVRGDSAAYFCASSPRDTGFTGANVLTFGAGSRLTVL.

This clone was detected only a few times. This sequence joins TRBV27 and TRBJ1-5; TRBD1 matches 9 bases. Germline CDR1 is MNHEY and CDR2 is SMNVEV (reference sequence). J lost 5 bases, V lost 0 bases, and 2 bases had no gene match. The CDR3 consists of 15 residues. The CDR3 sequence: CASSLSGTGHQPQHF. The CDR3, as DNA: TGTGCCAGCAGTTTATCGGGGACAGGGCATCAGCCCCAGCATTTT.

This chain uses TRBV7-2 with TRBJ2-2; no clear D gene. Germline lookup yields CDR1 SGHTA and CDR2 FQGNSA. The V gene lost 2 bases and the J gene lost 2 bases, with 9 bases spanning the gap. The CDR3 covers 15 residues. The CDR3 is CASSLRVRNTGELFF. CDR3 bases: TGTGCCAGCAGCTTACGGGTCCGAAACACCGGGGAGCTGTTTTTT.

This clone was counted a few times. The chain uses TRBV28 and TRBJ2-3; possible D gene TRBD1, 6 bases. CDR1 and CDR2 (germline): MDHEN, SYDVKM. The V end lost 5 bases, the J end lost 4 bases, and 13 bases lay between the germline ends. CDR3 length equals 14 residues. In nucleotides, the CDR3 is TGTGCCAGCAGTCAACAGGGTAGCCCAGATACGCAGTATTTT. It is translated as CASSQQGSPDTQYF. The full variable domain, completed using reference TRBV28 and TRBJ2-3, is DVKVTQSSRYLVKRTGEKVFLECVQDMDHENMFWYRQDPGLGLRLIYFSYDVKMKEKGDIPEGYSVSREKKERFSLILESASTNQTSMYLCASSQQGSPDTQYFGPGTRLTVL.

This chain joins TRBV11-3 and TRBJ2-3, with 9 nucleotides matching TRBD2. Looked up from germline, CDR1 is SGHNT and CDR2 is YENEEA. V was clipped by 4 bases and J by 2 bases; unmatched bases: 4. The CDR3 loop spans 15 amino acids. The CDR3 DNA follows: TGTGCCAGCAGCTCGGCGGGGGGGCCCACAGATACGCAGTATTTT. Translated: CASSSAGGPTDTQYF. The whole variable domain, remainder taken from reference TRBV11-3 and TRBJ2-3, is EAGVVQSPRYKIIEKKQPVAFWCNPISGHNTLYWYLQNLGQGPELLIRYENEEAVDDSQLPKDRFSAERLKGVDSTLKIQPAELGDSAVYLCASSSAGGPTDTQYFGPGTRLTVL.

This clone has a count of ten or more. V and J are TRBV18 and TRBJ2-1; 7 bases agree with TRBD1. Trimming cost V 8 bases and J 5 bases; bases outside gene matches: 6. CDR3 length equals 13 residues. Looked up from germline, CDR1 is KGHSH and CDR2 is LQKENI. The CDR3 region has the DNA TGTGCCAGCCAGCAGGGGGAAAACAATGAGCAGTTCTTC. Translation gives CASQQGENNEQFF. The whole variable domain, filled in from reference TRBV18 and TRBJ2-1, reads NAGVMQNPRHLVRRRGQEARLRCSPMKGHSHVYWYRQLPEEGLKFMVYLQKENIIDESGMPKERFSAEFPKEGPSILRIQQVVRGDSAAYFCASQQGENNEQFFGPGTRLTVL.

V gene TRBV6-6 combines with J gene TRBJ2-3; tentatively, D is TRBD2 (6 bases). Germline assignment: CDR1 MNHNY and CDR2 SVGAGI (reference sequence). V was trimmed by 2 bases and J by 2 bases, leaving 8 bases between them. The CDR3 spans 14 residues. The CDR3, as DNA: TGTGCCAGCAGTTACCCGGGGGACACAGATACGCAGTATTTT. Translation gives CASSYPGDTDTQYF.

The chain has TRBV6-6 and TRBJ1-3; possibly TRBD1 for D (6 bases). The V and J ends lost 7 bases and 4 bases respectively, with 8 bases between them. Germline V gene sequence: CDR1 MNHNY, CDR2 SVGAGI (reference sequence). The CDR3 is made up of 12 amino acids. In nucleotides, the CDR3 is TGTGCCAGCAATACAGGGGGAAACACCATATATTTT. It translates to CASNTGGNTIYF.

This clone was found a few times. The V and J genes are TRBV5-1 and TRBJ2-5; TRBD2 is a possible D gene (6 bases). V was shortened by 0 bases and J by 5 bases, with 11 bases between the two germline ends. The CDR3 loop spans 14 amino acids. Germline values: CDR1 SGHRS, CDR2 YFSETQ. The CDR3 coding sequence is TGCGCCAGCAGCTTGGGGCGGGGCCCCGAGACCCAGTACTTC. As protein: CASSLGRGPETQYF.

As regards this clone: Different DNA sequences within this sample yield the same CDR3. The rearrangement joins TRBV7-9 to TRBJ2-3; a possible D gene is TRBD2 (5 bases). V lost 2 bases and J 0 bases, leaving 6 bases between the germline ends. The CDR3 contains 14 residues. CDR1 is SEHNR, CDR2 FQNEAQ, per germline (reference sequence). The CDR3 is CASSLTRSTDTQYF. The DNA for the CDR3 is TGTGCCAGCAGCTTAACTAGAAGCACAGATACGCAGTATTTT.

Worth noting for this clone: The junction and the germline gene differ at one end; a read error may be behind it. The CDR3 sequence: CASSYSSGGPSYEQYF. CDR3 sequence (DNA): TGTGCCAGCAGTTACTCGTCCGGGGGCCCCTCCTACGAGCAGTACTTC. The chain uses TRBV10-3 and TRBJ2-7; the D gene could be TRBD1 or TRBD2 (6 bases each). The germline V gene encodes CDR1 ENHRY and CDR2 SYGVKD. The CDR3 has 16 residues.

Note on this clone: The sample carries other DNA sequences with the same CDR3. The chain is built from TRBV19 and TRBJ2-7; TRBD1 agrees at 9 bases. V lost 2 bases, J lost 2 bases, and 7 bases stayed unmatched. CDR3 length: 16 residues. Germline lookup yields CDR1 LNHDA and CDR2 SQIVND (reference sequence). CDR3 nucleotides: TGTGCCAGTAGTATAACCTCCGGGACAGGGACCTACGAGCAGTACTTC. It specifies CASSITSGTGTYEQYF.

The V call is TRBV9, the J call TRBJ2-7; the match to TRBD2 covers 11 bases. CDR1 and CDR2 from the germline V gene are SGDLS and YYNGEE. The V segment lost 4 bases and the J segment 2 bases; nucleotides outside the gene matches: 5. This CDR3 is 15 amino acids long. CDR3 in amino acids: CASSITSGGPYEQYF. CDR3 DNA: TGTGCCAGCAGCATCACTAGCGGGGGACCCTACGAGCAGTACTTC.

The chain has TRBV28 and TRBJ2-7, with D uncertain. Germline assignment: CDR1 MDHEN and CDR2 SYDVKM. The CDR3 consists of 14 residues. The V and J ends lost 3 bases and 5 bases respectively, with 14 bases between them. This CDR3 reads CASSLSLSEDEQYF. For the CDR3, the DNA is TGTGCCAGCAGTTTGTCCCTCAGTGAGGACGAGCAGTACTTC. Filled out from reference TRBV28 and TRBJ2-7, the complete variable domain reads DVKVTQSSRYLVKRTGEKVFLECVQDMDHENMFWYRQDPGLGLRLIYFSYDVKMKEKGDIPEGYSVSREKKERFSLILESASTNQTSMYLCASSLSLSEDEQYFGPGTRLTVT.

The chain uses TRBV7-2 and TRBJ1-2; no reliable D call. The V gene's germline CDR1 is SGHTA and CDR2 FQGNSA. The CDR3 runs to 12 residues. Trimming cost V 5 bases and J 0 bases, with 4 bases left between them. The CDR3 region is CASSRTNYGYTF. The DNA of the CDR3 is TGTGCCAGCAGCAGAACTAACTATGGCTACACCTTC.

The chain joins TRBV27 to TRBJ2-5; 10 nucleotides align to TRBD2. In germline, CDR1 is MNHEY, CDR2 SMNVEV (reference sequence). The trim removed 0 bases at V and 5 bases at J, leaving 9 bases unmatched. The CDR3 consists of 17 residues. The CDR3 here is CASSLSFLAGVRETQYF. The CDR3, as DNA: TGTGCCAGCAGTTTATCTTTCCTAGCGGGAGTCCGGGAGACCCAGTACTTC.

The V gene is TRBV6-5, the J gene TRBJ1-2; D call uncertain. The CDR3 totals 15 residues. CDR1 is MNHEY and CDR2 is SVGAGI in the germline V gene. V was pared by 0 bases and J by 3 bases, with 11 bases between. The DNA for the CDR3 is TGTGCCAGCAGTTACTCGTATTGGGTGGACTATGGCTACACCTTC. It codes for CASSYSYWVDYGYTF.